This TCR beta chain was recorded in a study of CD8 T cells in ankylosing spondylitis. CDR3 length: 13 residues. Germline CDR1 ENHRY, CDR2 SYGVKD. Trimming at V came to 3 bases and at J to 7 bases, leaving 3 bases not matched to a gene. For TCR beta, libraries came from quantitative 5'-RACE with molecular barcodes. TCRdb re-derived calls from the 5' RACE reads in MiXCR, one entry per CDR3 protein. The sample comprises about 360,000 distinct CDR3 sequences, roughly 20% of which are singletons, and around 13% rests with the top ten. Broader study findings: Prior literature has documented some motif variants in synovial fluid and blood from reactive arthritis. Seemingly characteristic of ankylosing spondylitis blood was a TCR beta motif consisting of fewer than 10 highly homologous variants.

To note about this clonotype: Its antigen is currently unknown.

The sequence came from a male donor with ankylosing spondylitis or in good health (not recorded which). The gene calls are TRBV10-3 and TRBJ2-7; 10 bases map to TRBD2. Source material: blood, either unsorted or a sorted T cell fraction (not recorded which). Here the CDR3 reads CAISEAGGREQYF. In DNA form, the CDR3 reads TGTGCCATCAGTGAAGCGGGGGGGCGGGAGCAGTACTTC.